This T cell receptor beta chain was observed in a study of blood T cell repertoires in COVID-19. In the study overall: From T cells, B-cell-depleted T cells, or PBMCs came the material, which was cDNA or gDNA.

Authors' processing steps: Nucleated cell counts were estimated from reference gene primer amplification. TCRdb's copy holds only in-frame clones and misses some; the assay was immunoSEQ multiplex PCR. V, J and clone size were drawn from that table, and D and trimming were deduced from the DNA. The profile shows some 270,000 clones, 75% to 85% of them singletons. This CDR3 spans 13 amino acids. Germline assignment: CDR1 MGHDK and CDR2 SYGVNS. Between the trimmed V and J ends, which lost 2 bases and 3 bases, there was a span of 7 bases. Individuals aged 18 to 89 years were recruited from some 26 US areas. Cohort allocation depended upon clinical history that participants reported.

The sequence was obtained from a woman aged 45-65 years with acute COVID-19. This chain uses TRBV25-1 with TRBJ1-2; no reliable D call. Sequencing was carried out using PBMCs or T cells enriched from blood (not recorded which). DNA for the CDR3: TGTGCCAGCAGTGAACACACAGACTATGGCTACACCTTC. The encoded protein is CASSEHTDYGYTF.